This T cell receptor beta chain was documented in a study of early T cells in non-severe SARS-CoV-2 infection. Overall study: Sequenced bulk RNA came from whole blood that was unsorted, and chains were unpaired.

Researchers attached unique molecular identifiers to individual cDNA molecules. TCRdb recomputed calls from the 5' RACE reads with MiXCR, one row per CDR3 protein. The data contain about 31,000 distinct CDR3 sequences, 5% to 7% of them seen just once; the ten biggest clones take up 21%. This clonotype was seen at least ten times. The sequence derives from an adult who was a healthcare worker with PCR-confirmed SARS-CoV-2 infection or an uninfected control (not recorded which). The sequencing input was whole blood.

CDR3 bases: TGTGCCAGCAGCCCTACGACAGGGCCCAATCAGCCCCAGCATTTT. This gives the protein CASSPTTGPNQPQHF. V gene TRBV7-2 combines with J gene TRBJ1-5; 7 positions match TRBD1. The CDR3 contains 15 residues. J lost 3 bases, V lost 5 bases, and 7 bases had no gene match. Germline values: CDR1 SGHTA, CDR2 FQGNSA.